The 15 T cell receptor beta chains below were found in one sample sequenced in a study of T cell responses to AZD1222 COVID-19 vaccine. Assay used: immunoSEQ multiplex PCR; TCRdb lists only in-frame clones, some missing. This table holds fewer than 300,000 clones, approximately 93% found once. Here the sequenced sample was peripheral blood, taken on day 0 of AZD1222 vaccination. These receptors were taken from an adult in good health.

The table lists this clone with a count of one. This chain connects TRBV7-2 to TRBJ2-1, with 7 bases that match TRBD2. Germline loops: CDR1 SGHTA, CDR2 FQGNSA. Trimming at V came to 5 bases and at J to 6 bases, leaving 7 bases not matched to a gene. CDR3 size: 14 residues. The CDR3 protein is CASSHSSGFNEQFF. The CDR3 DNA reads TGTGCCAGCAGCCACTCTAGCGGCTTCAATGAGCAGTTCTTC. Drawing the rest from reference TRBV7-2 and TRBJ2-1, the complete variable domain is GAGVSQSPSNKVTEKGKDVELRCDPISGHTALYWYRQSLGQGLEFLIYFQGNSAPDKSGLPSDRFSAERTGGSVSTLTIQRTQQEDSAVYLCASSHSSGFNEQFFGPGTRLTVL.

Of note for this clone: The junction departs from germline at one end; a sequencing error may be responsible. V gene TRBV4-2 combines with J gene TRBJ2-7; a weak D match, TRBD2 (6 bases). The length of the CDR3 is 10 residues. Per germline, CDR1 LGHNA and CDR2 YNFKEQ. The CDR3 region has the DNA TGTGCCAGCGGAGGGGACTTACCTGCATTC. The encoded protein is CASGGDLPAF.

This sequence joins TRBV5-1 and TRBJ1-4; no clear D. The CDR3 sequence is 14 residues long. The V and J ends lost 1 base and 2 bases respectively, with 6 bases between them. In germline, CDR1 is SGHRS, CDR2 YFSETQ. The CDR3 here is CASSLLPTNEKLFF. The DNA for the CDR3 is TGCGCCAGCAGCTTGCTCCCTACTAATGAAAAACTGTTTTTT.

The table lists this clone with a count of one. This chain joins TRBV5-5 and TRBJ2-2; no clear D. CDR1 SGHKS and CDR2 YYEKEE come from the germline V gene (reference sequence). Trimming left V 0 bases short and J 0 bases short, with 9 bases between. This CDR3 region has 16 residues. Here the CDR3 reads CASSLGPSPNTGELFF. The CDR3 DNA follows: TGTGCCAGCAGCTTGGGGCCCAGCCCGAACACCGGGGAGCTGTTTTTT.

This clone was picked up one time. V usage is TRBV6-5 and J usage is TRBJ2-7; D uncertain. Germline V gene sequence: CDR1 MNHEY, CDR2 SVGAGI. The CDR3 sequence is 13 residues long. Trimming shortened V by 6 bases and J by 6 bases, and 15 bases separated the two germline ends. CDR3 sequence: CASRGHSSGEQYF. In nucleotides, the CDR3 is TGTGCCAGCAGGGGCCACAGCTCTGGCGAGCAGTACTTC.

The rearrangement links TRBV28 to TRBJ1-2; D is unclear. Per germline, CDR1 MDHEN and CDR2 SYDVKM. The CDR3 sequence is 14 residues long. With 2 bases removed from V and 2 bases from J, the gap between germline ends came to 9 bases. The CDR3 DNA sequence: TGTGCCAGCAGTTTAGCGGGCAGCAACTATGGCTACACCTTC. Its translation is CASSLAGSNYGYTF.

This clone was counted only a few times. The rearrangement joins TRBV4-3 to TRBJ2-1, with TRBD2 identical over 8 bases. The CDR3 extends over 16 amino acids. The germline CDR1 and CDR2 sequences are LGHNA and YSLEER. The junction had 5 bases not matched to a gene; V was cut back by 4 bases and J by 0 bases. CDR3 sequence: CASSPGSGSSYNEQFF. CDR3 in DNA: TGCGCCAGCAGCCCAGGAAGCGGGAGCTCCTACAATGAGCAGTTCTTC.

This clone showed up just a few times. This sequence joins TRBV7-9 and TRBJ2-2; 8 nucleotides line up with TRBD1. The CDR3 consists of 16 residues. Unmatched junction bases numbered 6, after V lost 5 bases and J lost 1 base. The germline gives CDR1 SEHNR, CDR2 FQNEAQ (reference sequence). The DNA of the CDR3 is TGTGCCAGCAGCATACCCGGGACAGGGAACACCGGGGAGCTGTTTTTT. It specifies CASSIPGTGNTGELFF.

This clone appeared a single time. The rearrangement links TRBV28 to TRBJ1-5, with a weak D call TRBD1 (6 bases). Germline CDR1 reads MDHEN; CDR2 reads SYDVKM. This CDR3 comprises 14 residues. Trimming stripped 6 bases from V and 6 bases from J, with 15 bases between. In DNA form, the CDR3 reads TGTGCCAGCAGGGGAAACAGGGAGGGTCAGCCCCAGCATTTT. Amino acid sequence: CASRGNREGQPQHF.

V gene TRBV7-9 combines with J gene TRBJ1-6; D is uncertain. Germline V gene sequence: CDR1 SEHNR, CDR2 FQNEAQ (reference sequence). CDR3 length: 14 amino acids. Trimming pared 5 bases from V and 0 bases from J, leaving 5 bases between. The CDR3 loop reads CASSESSYNSPLHF. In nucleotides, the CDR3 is TGTGCCAGCAGCGAGAGCTCCTATAATTCACCCCTCCACTTT.

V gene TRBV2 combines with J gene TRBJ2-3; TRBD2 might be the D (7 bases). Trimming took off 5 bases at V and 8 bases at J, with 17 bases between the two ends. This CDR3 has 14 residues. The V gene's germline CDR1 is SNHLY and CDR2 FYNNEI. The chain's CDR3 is CASSPEGGGGTQYF. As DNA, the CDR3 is TGTGCCAGCAGTCCCGAGGGGGGGGGCGGTACGCAGTATTTT.

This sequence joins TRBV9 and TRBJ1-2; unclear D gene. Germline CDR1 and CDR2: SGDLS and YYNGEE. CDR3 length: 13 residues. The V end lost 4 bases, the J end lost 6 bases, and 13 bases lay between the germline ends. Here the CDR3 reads CASSSLASDGYTF. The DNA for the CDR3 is TGTGCCAGCAGCTCCCTAGCCTCGGATGGCTACACCTTC.

The CDR3 loop is CASSYASGVNTEAFF. The CDR3 DNA reads TGTGCCAGCAGTTACGCGTCCGGGGTAAACACTGAAGCTTTCTTT. The chain couples TRBV6-5 to TRBJ1-1, with D unresolved. This CDR3 is built from 15 residues. CDR1 is MNHEY and CDR2 is SVGAGI in the germline V gene. V lost 2 bases to trimming and J lost 2 bases, with 12 bases between them.

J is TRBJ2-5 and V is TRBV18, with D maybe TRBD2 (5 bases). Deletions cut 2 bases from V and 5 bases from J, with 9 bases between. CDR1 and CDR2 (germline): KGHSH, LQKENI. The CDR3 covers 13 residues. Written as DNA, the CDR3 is TGTGCCAGCTCACCAGACGGGATCGAGACCCAGTACTTC. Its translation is CASSPDGIETQYF.

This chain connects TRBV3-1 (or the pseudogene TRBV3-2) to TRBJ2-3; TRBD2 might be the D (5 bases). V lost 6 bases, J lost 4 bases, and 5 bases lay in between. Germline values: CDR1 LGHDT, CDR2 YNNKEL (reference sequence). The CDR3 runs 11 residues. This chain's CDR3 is CASREADTQYF. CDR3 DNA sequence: TGTGCCAGCAGGGAGGCAGATACGCAGTATTTT.